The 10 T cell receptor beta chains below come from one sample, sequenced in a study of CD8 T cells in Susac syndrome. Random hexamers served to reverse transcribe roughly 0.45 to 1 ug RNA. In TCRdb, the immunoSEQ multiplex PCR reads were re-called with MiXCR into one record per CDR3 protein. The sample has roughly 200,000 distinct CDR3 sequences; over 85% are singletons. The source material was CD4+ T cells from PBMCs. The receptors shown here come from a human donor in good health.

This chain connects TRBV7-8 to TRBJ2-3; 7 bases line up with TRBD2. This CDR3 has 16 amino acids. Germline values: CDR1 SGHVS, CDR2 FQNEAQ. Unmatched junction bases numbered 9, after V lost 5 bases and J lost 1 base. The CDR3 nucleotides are TGTGCCAGCAGCCCGAGGGGAGCGGGGCGCACAGATACGCAGTATTTT. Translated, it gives CASSPRGAGRTDTQYF.

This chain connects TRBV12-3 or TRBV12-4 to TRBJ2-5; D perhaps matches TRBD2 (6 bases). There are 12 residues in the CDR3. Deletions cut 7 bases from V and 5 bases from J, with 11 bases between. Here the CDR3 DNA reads TGTGCCAGCAAACTCGGGAGTGAGACCCAGTACTTC. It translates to CASKLGSETQYF.

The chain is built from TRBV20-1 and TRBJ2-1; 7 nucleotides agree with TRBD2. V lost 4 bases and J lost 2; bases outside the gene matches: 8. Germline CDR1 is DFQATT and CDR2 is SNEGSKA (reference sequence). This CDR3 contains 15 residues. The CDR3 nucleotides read TGCAGTGCTACATCGGCTAGCGGACCCTACAATGAGCAGTTCTTC. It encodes CSATSASGPYNEQFF.

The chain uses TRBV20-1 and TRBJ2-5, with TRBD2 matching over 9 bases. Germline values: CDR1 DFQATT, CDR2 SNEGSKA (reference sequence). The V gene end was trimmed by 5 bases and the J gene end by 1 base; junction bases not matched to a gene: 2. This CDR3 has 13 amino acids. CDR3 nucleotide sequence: TGCAGTGCTCTGACTAGCGGCCAAGAGACCCAGTACTTC. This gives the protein CSALTSGQETQYF.

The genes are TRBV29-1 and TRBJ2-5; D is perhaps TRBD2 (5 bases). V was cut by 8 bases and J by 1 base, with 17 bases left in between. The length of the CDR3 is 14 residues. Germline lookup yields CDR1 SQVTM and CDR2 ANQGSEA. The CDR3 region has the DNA TGCAGCCTATATGGCGGGTGGGGCCAAGAGACCCAGTACTTC. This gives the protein CSLYGGWGQETQYF.

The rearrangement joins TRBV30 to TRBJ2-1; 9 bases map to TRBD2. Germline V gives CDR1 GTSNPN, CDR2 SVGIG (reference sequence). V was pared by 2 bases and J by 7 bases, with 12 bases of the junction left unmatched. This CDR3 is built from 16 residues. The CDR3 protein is CAWSTRRASGINEQFF. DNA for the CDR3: TGTGCCTGGAGTACCAGAAGGGCTAGCGGGATAAATGAGCAGTTCTTC.

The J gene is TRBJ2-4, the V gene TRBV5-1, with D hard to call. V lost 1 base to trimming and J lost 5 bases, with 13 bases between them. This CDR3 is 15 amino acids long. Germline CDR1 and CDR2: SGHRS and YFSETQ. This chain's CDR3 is CASSLYPAQQNIQYF. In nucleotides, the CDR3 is TGCGCCAGCAGCTTGTATCCGGCACAGCAAAACATTCAGTACTTC.

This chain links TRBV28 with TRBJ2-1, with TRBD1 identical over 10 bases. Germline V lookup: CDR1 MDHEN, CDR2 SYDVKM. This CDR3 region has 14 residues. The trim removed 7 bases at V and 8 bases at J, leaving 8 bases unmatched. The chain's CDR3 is CASTRDRGLDEQFF. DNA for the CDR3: TGTGCCAGCACAAGGGACAGGGGTTTGGATGAGCAGTTCTTC.

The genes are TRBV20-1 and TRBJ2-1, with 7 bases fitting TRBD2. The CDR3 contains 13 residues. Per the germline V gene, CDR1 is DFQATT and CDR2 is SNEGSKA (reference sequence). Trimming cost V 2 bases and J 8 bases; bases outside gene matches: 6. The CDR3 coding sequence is TGCAGTGCTAGACCCCTCCGGGGGGATGAGCAGTTCTTC. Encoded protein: CSARPLRGDEQFF.

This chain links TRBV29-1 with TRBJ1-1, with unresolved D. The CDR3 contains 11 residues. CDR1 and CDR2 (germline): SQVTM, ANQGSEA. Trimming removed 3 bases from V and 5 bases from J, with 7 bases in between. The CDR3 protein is CSVDRGTEAFF. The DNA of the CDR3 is TGCAGCGTTGATCGCGGGACTGAAGCTTTCTTT.